This passage covers 2 T cell receptor beta chains from one sample sequenced in a study of blood T cell repertoires in COVID-19 (dated by TCRdb to 2018 to 2021). The library was produced with the immunoSEQ multiplex PCR assay. TCRdb provides this immuneACCESS table in a form limited to in-frame rearrangements. Some clones are lacking; in checked studies, under half of them reflect an unresolved V gene, and why the rest are absent is not known. In this sample the table shows 200,000 to 250,000 clones, over 80% of which occur a single time. About 1% of the sample is taken by the ten largest. The specimen sequenced was PBMCs or T cells enriched from blood (not recorded which). The receptors shown here come from a man over 45 who had been exposed to COVID-19.

The chain uses TRBV5-1 and TRBJ1-1; 7 bases fit TRBD1. Germline values: CDR1 SGHRS, CDR2 YFSETQ. V trimming: 4 bases; J trimming: 3 bases; junction bases outside the gene matches: 3. This CDR3 has 13 residues. The DNA for the CDR3 is TGCGCCAGCAGCCAAGGGGGCGACACTGAAGCTTTCTTT. Its translation: CASSQGGDTEAFF.

CDR3 loop: CASSQVGTGPTGGYTF. The DNA of the CDR3 is TGTGCCAGCAGCCAGGTGGGGACAGGACCTACGGGTGGCTACACCTTC. The rearrangement joins TRBV14 to TRBJ1-2; 8 positions match TRBD1. V dropped 3 bases and J dropped 7; count of bases not matched to a gene: 13. Looked up from germline, CDR1 is SGHDN and CDR2 is FVKESK. The CDR3 has 16 residues.